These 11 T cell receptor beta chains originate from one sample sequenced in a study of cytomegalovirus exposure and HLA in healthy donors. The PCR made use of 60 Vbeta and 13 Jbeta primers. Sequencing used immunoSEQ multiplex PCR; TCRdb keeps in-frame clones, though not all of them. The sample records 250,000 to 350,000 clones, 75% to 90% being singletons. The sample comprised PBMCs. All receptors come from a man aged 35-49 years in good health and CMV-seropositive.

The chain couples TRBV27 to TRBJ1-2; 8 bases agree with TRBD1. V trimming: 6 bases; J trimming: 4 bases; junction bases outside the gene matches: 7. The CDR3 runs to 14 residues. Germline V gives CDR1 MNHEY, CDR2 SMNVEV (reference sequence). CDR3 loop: CASSTGTGLYGYTF. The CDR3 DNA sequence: TGTGCCAGCAGCACCGGGACAGGCCTCTATGGCTACACCTTC.

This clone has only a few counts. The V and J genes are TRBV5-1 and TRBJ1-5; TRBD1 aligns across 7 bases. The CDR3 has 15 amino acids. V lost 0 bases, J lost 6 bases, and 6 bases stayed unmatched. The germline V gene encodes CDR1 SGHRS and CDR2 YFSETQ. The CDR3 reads CASSLVTGAGQPQHF. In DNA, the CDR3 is TGCGCCAGCAGCTTGGTAACAGGGGCGGGTCAGCCCCAGCATTTT.

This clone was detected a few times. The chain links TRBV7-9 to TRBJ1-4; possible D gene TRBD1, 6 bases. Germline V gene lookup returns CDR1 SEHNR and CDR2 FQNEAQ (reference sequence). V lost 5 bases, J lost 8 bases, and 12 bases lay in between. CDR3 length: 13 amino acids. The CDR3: CASSPKGVEKLFF. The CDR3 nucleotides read TGTGCCAGCAGCCCAAAGGGGGTAGAAAAACTGTTTTTT.

The CDR3 nucleotides read TGTGCCTGGACCAGGGGAAATAGCAATCAGCCCCAGCATTTT. Translating it yields CAWTRGNSNQPQHF. The gene calls are TRBV30 and TRBJ1-5; D may be TRBD1 (6 bases). V dropped 4 bases and J dropped 0 bases, with 10 bases sitting between them. Germline V gene data show CDR1 as GTSNPN and CDR2 as SVGIG (reference sequence). CDR3 size: 14 residues.

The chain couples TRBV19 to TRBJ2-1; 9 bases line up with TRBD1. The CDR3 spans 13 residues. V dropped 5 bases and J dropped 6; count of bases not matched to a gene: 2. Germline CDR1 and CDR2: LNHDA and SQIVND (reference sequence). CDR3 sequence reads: CASSWTGANEQFF. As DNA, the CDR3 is TGTGCCAGTAGTTGGACAGGGGCCAATGAGCAGTTCTTC.

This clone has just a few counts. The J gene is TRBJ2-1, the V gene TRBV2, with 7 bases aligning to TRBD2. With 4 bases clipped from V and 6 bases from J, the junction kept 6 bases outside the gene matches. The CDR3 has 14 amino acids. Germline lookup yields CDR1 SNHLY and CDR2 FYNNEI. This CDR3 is CASSVTGRSNEQFF. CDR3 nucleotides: TGTGCCAGCAGTGTCACCGGGAGGAGCAATGAGCAGTTCTTC.

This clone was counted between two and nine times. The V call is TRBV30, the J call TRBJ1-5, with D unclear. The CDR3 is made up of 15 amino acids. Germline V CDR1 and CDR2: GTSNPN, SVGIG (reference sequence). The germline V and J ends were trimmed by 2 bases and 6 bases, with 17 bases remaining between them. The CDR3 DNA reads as TGTGCCTGGAGTTTCGCCATGAGAGATCCTCAGCCCCAGCATTTT. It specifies CAWSFAMRDPQPQHF.

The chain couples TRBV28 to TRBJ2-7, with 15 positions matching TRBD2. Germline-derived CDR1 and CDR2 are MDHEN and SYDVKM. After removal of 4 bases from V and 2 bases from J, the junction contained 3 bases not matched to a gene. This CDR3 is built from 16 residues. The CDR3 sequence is CASSSRTSGRAYEQYF. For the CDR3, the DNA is TGTGCCAGCAGTTCCCGGACTAGCGGGAGGGCCTACGAGCAGTACTTC.

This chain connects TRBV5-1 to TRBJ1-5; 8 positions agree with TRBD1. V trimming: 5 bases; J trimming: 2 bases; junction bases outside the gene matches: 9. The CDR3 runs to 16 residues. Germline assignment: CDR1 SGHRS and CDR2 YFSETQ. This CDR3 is CASSPTGAGGNQPQHF. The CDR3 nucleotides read TGCGCCAGCAGTCCGACAGGGGCAGGGGGCAATCAGCCCCAGCATTTT.

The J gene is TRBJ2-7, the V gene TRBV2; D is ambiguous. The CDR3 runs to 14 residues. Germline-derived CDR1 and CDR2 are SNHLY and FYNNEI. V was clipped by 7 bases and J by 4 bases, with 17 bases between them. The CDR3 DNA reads TGTGCCAGCATCCCCACCGGCGGCAGATACGAGCAGTACTTC. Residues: CASIPTGGRYEQYF.

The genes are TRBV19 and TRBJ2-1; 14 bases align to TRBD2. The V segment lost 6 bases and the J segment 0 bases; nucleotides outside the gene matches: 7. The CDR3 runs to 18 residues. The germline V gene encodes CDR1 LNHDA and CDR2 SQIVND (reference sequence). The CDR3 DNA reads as TGTGCCAGTAGGCCGGGACTAGCGGGAGACCTCTCCTACAATGAGCAGTTCTTC. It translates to CASRPGLAGDLSYNEQFF.